This paragraph covers one TCR beta chain sequence. CDR3 length equals 15 residues. Germline assignment: CDR1 LNHNV and CDR2 YYDKDF (reference sequence). The V end lost 1 base, the J end lost 5 bases, and 12 bases lay between the germline ends. The data derive from a study of blood T cell repertoires in COVID-19. Study information: Donors in the United States, Italy and Spain gave samples during acute or convalescent COVID-19. Nucleic acid was either cDNA or gDNA, and it came from T cells, B-cell-depleted T cells, or PBMCs.

As processed by the authors: Quantification of nucleated cells was approximated via reference gene primer amplification. Measured with immunoSEQ multiplex PCR; TCRdb has only the in-frame clones, and not every one. The V and J calls and clone size are taken from that table; D and trimming were inferred from the DNA. Counted here are more than 200,000 clones, around 84% occurring once; the ten biggest clones make up around 4%. Input material: peripheral blood. The chain links TRBV15 to TRBJ1-5; D may be TRBD1 (5 bases). The sequence derives from a man in his 60s with acute or convalescent COVID-19. The CDR3 loop reads CATSRVQGLYQPQHF. CDR3 nucleotide sequence: TGTGCCACCAGCAGAGTTCAGGGCCTCTATCAGCCCCAGCATTTT.